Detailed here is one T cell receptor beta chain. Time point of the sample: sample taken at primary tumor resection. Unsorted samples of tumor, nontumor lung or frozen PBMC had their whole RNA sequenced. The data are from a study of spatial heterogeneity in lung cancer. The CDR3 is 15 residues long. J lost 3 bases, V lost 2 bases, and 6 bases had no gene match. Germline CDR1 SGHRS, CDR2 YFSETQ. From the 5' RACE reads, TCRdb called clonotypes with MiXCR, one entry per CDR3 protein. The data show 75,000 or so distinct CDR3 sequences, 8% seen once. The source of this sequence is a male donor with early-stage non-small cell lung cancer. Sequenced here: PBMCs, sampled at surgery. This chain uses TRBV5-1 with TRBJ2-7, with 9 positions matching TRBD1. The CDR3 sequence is CASSLLSGQGYEQYF. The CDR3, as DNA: TGCGCCAGCAGCTTACTTTCGGGACAGGGCTACGAGCAGTACTTC.